This TCR beta chain was captured in a study of blood T cell repertoires in COVID-19. Study information: Sites across the United States, Italy and Spain contributed samples from acute and convalescent COVID-19. PBMCs, B-cell-depleted T cells, or T cells were the source of the cDNA or gDNA that made up the material.

The study recruited people aged about 18 to 95 years across 20 to 30 US areas. Germline CDR1 SGHRS, CDR2 YFSETQ. Trimming removed 0 bases from V and 5 bases from J, with 8 bases in between. The CDR3 spans 13 residues. How the authors handled the data: For nucleated cells, counts were estimated from reference gene primer amplification. The method was immunoSEQ multiplex PCR; TCRdb's version includes in-frame clones alone and lacks a portion of them. That table gives V, J and clone size, and the DNA gave D and trimming. This table has roughly 400,000 clones, approximately 85% appearing once. Specimen: PBMCs or T cells enriched from blood (not recorded which). The sequence derives from a woman in her forties with acute COVID-19. The chain combines TRBV5-1 with TRBJ1-2; D ambiguous. The CDR3 DNA is TGCGCCAGCAGCTTGGTGGCGGATTATGGCTACACCTTC. It specifies CASSLVADYGYTF.